The 28 T cell receptor beta chains below all came from one sample that was sequenced in a study of identical twins. TCRdb reanalysed the 5' RACE reads using MiXCR and keeps one entry per CDR3 protein. The data hold about 460,000 distinct CDR3 sequences, with approximately 15% observed a single time. These data also featured in a second study, about yellow fever vaccine responses in identical twins.

The sequenced sample was CD4+ T cells sorted from blood. These receptors were taken from a woman under 30 in good health.

This clonotype appeared many times. The CDR3 spells CSVLRRGIDIQYF. CDR3 nucleotide sequence: TGCAGCGTTCTGCGGAGGGGTATAGACATTCAGTACTTC. The V gene is TRBV29-1, the J gene TRBJ2-4, with TRBD2 as a possible D gene (6 bases). V was pared by 5 bases and J by 8 bases, with 16 bases between. CDR1 is SQVTM and CDR2 is ANQGSEA in the germline V gene. The length of the CDR3 is 13 residues.

There are many counts of this clonotype. The chain joins TRBV12-3 or TRBV12-4 to TRBJ1-1; D gene uncertain. V was clipped by 3 bases and J by 1 base, with 9 bases between them. CDR3 length equals 14 residues. The CDR3 loop reads CASSLRQQNTEAFF. In DNA, the CDR3 is TGTGCCAGCAGTTTGAGGCAGCAGAACACTGAAGCTTTCTTT.

The V and J genes are TRBV12-3 or TRBV12-4 and TRBJ1-1; weak D call: TRBD1 (6 bases). The CDR3 is made up of 16 amino acids. Trimming pared 5 bases from V and 7 bases from J, leaving 23 bases between. The CDR3 nucleotides read TGTGCCAGCAGTCCGCCGTTGGGAGGGGGAAGGAATGAAGCTTTCTTT. This translates into CASSPPLGGGRNEAFF.

V is TRBV7-9 and J is TRBJ2-7; 7 nucleotides agree with TRBD2. V gave up 5 bases and J gave up 3 bases; unmatched junction bases: 7. In germline, CDR1 is SEHNR, CDR2 FQNEAQ (reference sequence). CDR3 length: 14 residues. CDR3 sequence (DNA): TGTGCCAGCAGCATCGCGGGAGTTCGCTACGAGCAGTACTTC. Amino acids: CASSIAGVRYEQYF.

This clonotype has only a few counts. The chain joins TRBV12-3 or TRBV12-4 to TRBJ1-1; D remains ambiguous. V lost 4 bases and J 1 base, leaving 13 bases between the germline ends. This CDR3 contains 15 residues. In DNA, the CDR3 is TGTGCCAGCAGTTCCCGGTCGGGAGCGAACACTGAAGCTTTCTTT. Protein sequence: CASSSRSGANTEAFF.

The J gene is TRBJ2-3, the V gene TRBV7-9; D uncertain. Germline CDR1 SEHNR, CDR2 FQNEAQ (reference sequence). The length of the CDR3 is 16 residues. V gave up 1 base and J gave up 1 base, with 12 bases separating them. The CDR3 bases are TGTGCCAGCAGCTTAGGGGTGGCAGGAGGCACAGATACGCAGTATTTT. Encoded protein: CASSLGVAGGTDTQYF.

Only a few counts were recorded for this clonotype. This rearrangement joins TRBV6-5 to TRBJ2-2, with D possibly being TRBD1 (5 bases). The CDR3 has 17 amino acids. Germline CDR1 reads MNHEY; CDR2 reads SVGAGI. The V and J ends lost 0 bases and 6 bases respectively, with 17 bases between them. The CDR3 loop is CASSYSGRVWESGELFF. For the CDR3, the DNA is TGTGCCAGCAGTTACTCAGGCAGGGTTTGGGAATCCGGGGAGCTGTTTTTT.

This clonotype was observed a handful of times. The chain joins TRBV6-5 to TRBJ2-7, with no clear D. Germline values: CDR1 MNHEY, CDR2 SVGAGI. The CDR3 is 14 residues long. V was shortened by 0 bases and J by 0 bases, with 6 bases between the two germline ends. For the CDR3, the DNA is TGTGCCAGCAGTTACTCGCGGATCTCCTACGAGCAGTACTTC. Translation: CASSYSRISYEQYF.

CDR3 amino acids: CASSLSRQKNTEAFF. The CDR3 nucleotides are TGCGCCAGCAGCCTCAGCAGGCAGAAGAACACTGAAGCTTTCTTT. The J gene is TRBJ1-1, the V gene TRBV5-1; D is ambiguous. Germline CDR1 is SGHRS and CDR2 is YFSETQ. This CDR3 is 15 amino acids long. The V end lost 4 bases, the J end lost 1 base, and 14 bases lay between the germline ends.

In this sample, this clonotype turned up many times. The chain joins TRBV7-2 to TRBJ2-3; no reliable D call. The germline CDR1 and CDR2 sequences are SGHTA and FQGNSA. The CDR3 length is 14 residues. The V gene lost 2 bases and the J gene lost 1 base, with 7 bases spanning the gap. The CDR3 region has the DNA TGTGCCAGCAGCTTATCGACCGGCACAGATACGCAGTATTTT. Translating it yields CASSLSTGTDTQYF.

This clonotype was picked up a small number of times. V and J are TRBV5-1 and TRBJ2-7, with 8 bases that match TRBD1. Germline CDR1 is SGHRS and CDR2 is YFSETQ. The CDR3 loop spans 14 amino acids. J was trimmed by 6 bases and V by 4 bases; bases with no gene match: 9. The CDR3 coding sequence is TGCGCCAGCAGCCAGGACAGGGAACTCGGCGAGCAGTACTTC. Translation: CASSQDRELGEQYF.

The chain carries TRBV3-1 and TRBJ2-3; possibly TRBD2 for D (5 bases). Per germline, CDR1 LGHDT and CDR2 YNNKEL (reference sequence). CDR3 length: 13 residues. V lost 7 bases and J 7 bases, leaving 15 bases between the germline ends. CDR3 bases: TGTGCCAGCACCGGGGAGCCCACTAATACGCAGTATTTT. This sequence encodes CASTGEPTNTQYF.

V is TRBV12-3 or TRBV12-4 and J is TRBJ1-6; D gene unclear. This CDR3 has 14 residues. V was trimmed by 3 bases and J by 5 bases, leaving 8 bases between them. CDR3 residues: CASSFGQDNSPLHF. CDR3 in DNA: TGTGCCAGCAGTTTCGGGCAGGATAATTCACCCCTCCACTTT.

The table lists this clonotype with a few counts. The chain couples TRBV11-2 to TRBJ2-6; TRBD1 matches 7 bases. The CDR3 spans 19 residues. With 5 bases clipped from V and 0 bases from J, the junction kept 13 bases outside the gene matches. Germline lookup yields CDR1 SGHAT and CDR2 FQNNGV. CDR3 sequence: CASSLKPGQSYSGANVLTF. CDR3 DNA: TGTGCCAGCAGCCTGAAACCGGGACAGAGTTACTCTGGGGCCAACGTCCTGACTTTC.

This rearrangement joins TRBV4-3 to TRBJ2-2; 7 nucleotides align to TRBD2. The V gene end was trimmed by 4 bases and the J gene end by 5 bases; junction bases not matched to a gene: 4. The germline CDR1 and CDR2 sequences are LGHNA and YSLEER. This CDR3 spans 14 amino acids. The CDR3 is CASSLQRDTGELFF. The DNA for the CDR3 is TGCGCCAGCAGCCTCCAGCGGGATACCGGGGAGCTGTTTTTT.

This clonotype was observed a few times. The chain employs TRBV5-1 and TRBJ1-4; D uncertain. Trimming took off 1 base at V and 2 bases at J, with 6 bases between the two ends. Germline CDR1 and CDR2: SGHRS and YFSETQ. The CDR3 is 14 residues long. Written as DNA, the CDR3 is TGCGCCAGCAGCTTGCCTGGGACTAATGAAAAACTGTTTTTT. Translation: CASSLPGTNEKLFF. The variable domain in full, with the rest retrieved from reference TRBV5-1 and TRBJ1-4, is KAGVTQTPRYLIKTRGQQVTLSCSPISGHRSVSWYQQTPGQGLQFLFEYFSETQRNKGNFPGRFSGRQFSNSRSEMNVSTLELGDSALYLCASSLPGTNEKLFFGSGTQLSVL.

In its sample, this clonotype was seen a few times. The chain has TRBV6-2 or TRBV6-3 and TRBJ1-5; D remains ambiguous. Germline loops: CDR1 MNHEY, CDR2 SVGEGT. Trimming took off 6 bases at V and 6 bases at J, with 9 bases between the two ends. The CDR3 is 12 residues long. The DNA of the CDR3 is TGTGCCAGCAGCCGCAGAATTCAGCCCCAGCATTTT. It translates to CASSRRIQPQHF.

The CDR3 sequence is CASSPSDHEQFF. The CDR3 region has the DNA TGCGCCAGCAGTCCTAGCGACCATGAGCAGTTCTTC. The chain employs TRBV10-1 and TRBJ2-1; D perhaps matches TRBD2 (6 bases). V dropped 5 bases and J dropped 8 bases, with 10 bases sitting between them. This CDR3 is built from 12 residues. Germline V gene data show CDR1 as WNHNN and CDR2 as SYGVQD (reference sequence).

V gene TRBV27 combines with J gene TRBJ2-3; no reliable D call. Germline V gene data show CDR1 as MNHEY and CDR2 as SMNVEV (reference sequence). V was pared by 7 bases and J by 6 bases, with 8 bases between. The CDR3 consists of 11 residues. As DNA, the CDR3 is TGTGCCAGCAAGGCCTCCGATACGCAGTATTTT. It codes for CASKASDTQYF.

This clonotype occurred a few times. The chain combines TRBV7-9 with TRBJ1-1, with D hard to call. The CDR3 runs to 13 residues. Per the germline V gene, CDR1 is SEHNR and CDR2 is FQNEAQ (reference sequence). The V end lost 7 bases, the J end lost 4 bases, and 13 bases lay between the germline ends. The CDR3: CASTRSKLTEAFF. Written as DNA, the CDR3 is TGTGCCAGCACCAGAAGCAAGCTCACTGAAGCTTTCTTT.

A few counts support this clonotype. The genes are TRBV3-1 and TRBJ2-3, with 8 bases identical to TRBD1. V shed 4 bases, J shed 5 bases, and the junction held 5 bases outside the gene matches. CDR1 and CDR2 (germline): LGHDT, YNNKEL (reference sequence). CDR3 length: 14 amino acids. The CDR3 sequence: CASSPRTGQDTQYF. The CDR3 DNA reads as TGTGCCAGCAGCCCCCGGACAGGGCAAGATACGCAGTATTTT.

The CDR3 coding sequence is TGCAGCGTTCCTCTACCCCCTGACACCCAAAGCACAGATACGCAGTATTTT. Translated, it gives CSVPLPPDTQSTDTQYF. The V gene is TRBV29-1, the J gene TRBJ2-3; D unresolved. Germline V gene lookup returns CDR1 SQVTM and CDR2 ANQGSEA. V was shortened by 5 bases and J by 0 bases, with 21 bases between the two germline ends. The CDR3 covers 17 residues.

The chain recombines TRBV12-3 or TRBV12-4 with TRBJ1-1, with 10 nucleotides matching TRBD1. V was pared by 6 bases and J by 0 bases, with 10 bases of the junction left unmatched. The CDR3 length is 17 residues. The CDR3 sequence is CASSYGLGQGVNTEAFF. In nucleotides, the CDR3 is TGTGCCAGCAGCTACGGCCTTGGACAGGGGGTGAACACTGAAGCTTTCTTT.

The chain combines TRBV3-1 with TRBJ2-7, with TRBD1 matching 7 bases. The CDR3 totals 15 residues. The junction had 8 bases not matched to a gene; V was cut back by 4 bases and J by 2 bases. The germline V gene has CDR1 LGHDT and CDR2 YNNKEL (reference sequence). In DNA form, the CDR3 reads TGTGCCAGCAGCCGAGCCGGGACAGCAGCCTACGAGCAGTACTTC. Its translation is CASSRAGTAAYEQYF.

This clonotype was observed a handful of times. The chain has TRBV9 and TRBJ2-5; maybe TRBD2 (6 bases). This CDR3 region has 16 residues. V lost 3 bases and J lost 5, with 20 bases in between. Germline CDR1 reads SGDLS; CDR2 reads YYNGEE. The CDR3 DNA reads as TGTGCCAGCAGCGCATCCATCGGGGGTGGTATGGAGACCCAGTACTTC. Its translation: CASSASIGGGMETQYF.

The chain links TRBV5-1 to TRBJ2-1, with TRBD2 matching 8 bases. V shed 4 bases, J shed 9 bases, and the junction held 6 bases outside the gene matches. This CDR3 is 13 amino acids long. Per the germline V gene, CDR1 is SGHRS and CDR2 is YFSETQ. The CDR3 reads CASSQLAGSEQFF. CDR3 in DNA: TGCGCCAGCAGCCAATTAGCGGGAAGTGAGCAGTTCTTC. The full variable domain, its missing parts supplied by reference TRBV5-1 and TRBJ2-1, is KAGVTQTPRYLIKTRGQQVTLSCSPISGHRSVSWYQQTPGQGLQFLFEYFSETQRNKGNFPGRFSGRQFSNSRSEMNVSTLELGDSALYLCASSQLAGSEQFFGPGTRLTVL.

This chain uses TRBV5-1 with TRBJ1-6, with a tentative D call TRBD1 (5 bases). The CDR3 has 16 amino acids. With 10 bases removed from V and 4 bases from J, the gap between germline ends came to 21 bases. CDR1 and CDR2 from the germline V gene are SGHRS and YFSETQ. The CDR3 here is CAGSAPQGNYNSPLHF. The CDR3 region has the DNA TGCGCCGGTTCCGCCCCCCAGGGAAATTATAATTCACCCCTCCACTTT.

This clonotype was seen more than once but under ten times. This chain uses TRBV28 with TRBJ1-1; 7 nucleotides align to TRBD1. The CDR3 is 14 amino acids. Germline V gives CDR1 MDHEN, CDR2 SYDVKM. The J segment lost 5 bases and the V segment lost 6 bases, leaving 9 bases of the junction unmatched. CDR3 residues: CASSPDRAGTEAFF. The CDR3, as DNA: TGTGCCAGCAGCCCCGACAGGGCAGGAACTGAAGCTTTCTTT.